Given below is one TCR beta chain in context. Germline V lookup: CDR1 SGHNT, CDR2 YYREEE (reference sequence). Trimming took 0 bases from V and 0 from J, leaving 12 bases between them. The CDR3 has 16 residues. The sample comes from a study of cytomegalovirus exposure and HLA in healthy donors. On the study more broadly: Among fewer than 500 genotyped donors, around 82% fell in the Caucasian-associated ancestry cluster.

It was with 60 Vbeta and 13 Jbeta primers that the PCR ran. The data were produced by immunoSEQ multiplex PCR, yet TCRdb's version contains in-frame clones alone and is incomplete. The table lists 110,000 to 150,000 clones, about 80% of them singletons. Sequencing used PBMCs. The TCR comes from a man between 25 and 39 years old in good health and CMV-seronegative. The chain has TRBV5-4 and TRBJ1-2, with a weak D call TRBD1 (5 bases). DNA of the CDR3: TGTGCCAGCAGCTTGGCCGGAGGGGCCTCTAACTATGGCTACACCTTC. Protein: CASSLAGGASNYGYTF.